This is a list of T cell receptor beta chains from one sample in a study of T cells in Graves' hyperthyroidism and ophthalmopathy. MiXCR was run by TCRdb on the multiplex PCR reads, yielding one entry per CDR3 protein. Seen here are approximately 300,000 distinct CDR3 sequences, roughly 17% observed once, and the top ten hold around a third. The sequenced sample consisted of blood. The receptors derive from a man aged 25 to 40 with Graves' hyperthyroidism. CDR3s include the opening cysteine and the closing phenylalanine or tryptophan. D genes are given only for firm matches. Only some rows state a clone size, as once, few, many or a class for expanded clones.

>TRBD1|TRBV11-2|TRBJ1-5|15|many
TGTGCCAGCAGCTTCGACAGGGGCAATTATCAGCCCCAGCATTTT
CASSFDRGNYQPQHF
>NA|TRBV10-3|TRBJ1-1|17|many
TGTGCCATCAGTGAGTACATGACAGAGCTCTTTAACACTGAAGCTTTCTTT
CAISEYMTELFNTEAFF
>NA|TRBV7-9|TRBJ2-1|13|many
TGTGCCAGCAGCTTAGGGACCTACAATGAGCAGTTCTTC
CASSLGTYNEQFF
>TRBD2|TRBV3-1|TRBJ2-3|16|many
TGTGCCAGCAGCCAAGCGGGCGGGAGGGCGTCGGATACGCAGTATTTT
CASSQAGGRASDTQYF
>TRBD2|TRBV30|TRBJ2-1|16|many
TGTGCCTGGATCTCATCGCGGCGGGAGGAGTACAATGAGCAGTTCTTC
CAWISSRREEYNEQFF
>NA|TRBV30|TRBJ1-3|13|many
TGTGCCTGGAGTGTGGACTCTGGAAACACCATATATTTT
CAWSVDSGNTIYF
>TRBD2|TRBV5-1|TRBJ2-1|16|many
TGCGCCAGCAGTTTTTTGACTAGCGAGCTGTACAATGAGCAGTTCTTC
CASSFLTSELYNEQFF
>TRBD2|TRBV30|TRBJ2-3|14|NA
TGTGCCTGGGCCCGGACTAGCGGGGTGGATACGCAGTATTTT
CAWARTSGVDTQYF
>TRBD2|TRBV2|TRBJ2-3|19|few
TGTGCCATCAGTTCCGGGACTAGCGGGAGGTGGGGGGCCACAGATACGCAGTATTTT
CAISSGTSGRWGATDTQYF
>NA|TRBV28|TRBJ2-5|14|many
TGTGCCAGCACCTCCGAGATATTCCAAGAGACCCAGTACTTC
CASTSEIFQETQYF
>NA|TRBV12-3/TRBV12-4|TRBJ1-5|14|many
TGTGCCAGCAGTTCGACAGGAATCAATCAGCCCCAGCATTTT
CASSSTGINQPQHF
>TRBD2|TRBV20-1|TRBJ2-3|15|many
TGCAGTGCTAGAGATGTGGGGGGGGACACAGATACGCAGTATTTT
CSARDVGGDTDTQYF
>TRBD1|TRBV2|TRBJ2-2|14|many
TGTGCCAGCAGTGTCGGACAGGGCACCGGGGAGCTGTTTTTT
CASSVGQGTGELFF
>NA|TRBV10-1|TRBJ2-2|13|NA
TGCGCCAGCAGGCGGCCACGGACCGGGGAGCTGTTTTTT
CASRRPRTGELFF
>NA|TRBV6-2/TRBV6-3|TRBJ1-6|14|NA
TGTGCCAGCCGGATCCAACAGGGACGCTCACCCCTCCACTTT
CASRIQQGRSPLHF
>NA|TRBV12-3/TRBV12-4|TRBJ1-3|14|NA
TGTGCCAGCAGCCTGGGACACTCTGGAAACACCATATATTTT
CASSLGHSGNTIYF
>TRBD1|TRBV7-2|TRBJ2-3|14|many
TGTGCCAGCAGCGTAGGACAGGTGACAGATACGCAGTATTTT
CASSVGQVTDTQYF
>NA|TRBV27|TRBJ2-2|12|NA
TGTGCCAGCAGTTACGTGGACGGGGAGCTGTTTTTT
CASSYVDGELFF
>NA|TRBV30|TRBJ2-7|12|many
TGTGCCTGGAGTGTACTCGGCGTCGAGCAGTACTTC
CAWSVLGVEQYF
>NA|TRBV6-1|TRBJ2-1|13|few
TGTGCCAGCAGTCTAGACCCCCGGGTTGAGCAGTTCTTC
CASSLDPRVEQFF
>NA|TRBV20-1|TRBJ2-7|14|few
TGCAGTGCCCTTGGCCCAAGAGAAACCTACGAGCAGTACTTC
CSALGPRETYEQYF
>NA|TRBV28|TRBJ1-5|15|many
TGTGCCAGCAGTTTATCAGGGCGGATCAATCAGCCCCAGCATTTT
CASSLSGRINQPQHF
>TRBD2|TRBV12-3/TRBV12-4|TRBJ2-5|13|many
TGTGCCAGCAGTTTCGGGAGGATGGAGACCCAGTACTTC
CASSFGRMETQYF
>NA|TRBV2|TRBJ1-3|12|NA
TGTGCCAGCTTATTTCAGAGAAACACCATATATTTT
CASLFQRNTIYF
>NA|TRBV11-2|TRBJ2-5|13|many
TGTGCCAGCAGCCTACAACGGGGGGAGACCCAGTACTTC
CASSLQRGETQYF
>TRBD2|TRBV9|TRBJ2-7|15|many
TGTGCCAGCAGCCCCGTCGATACTAGCGCTGACGAGCAGTACTTC
CASSPVDTSADEQYF
>NA|TRBV4-1|TRBJ2-7|13|NA
TGCGCCAGCAGCCAAGATCGGGGCGACGAGCAGTACTTC
CASSQDRGDEQYF
>TRBD1|TRBV20-1|TRBJ2-5|12|many
TGCAGTGCTCCGGGACAGCAAGAGACCCAGTACTTC
CSAPGQQETQYF
>TRBD1|TRBV28|TRBJ1-5|14|NA
TGTGCCAGCAGTCCGGGACAGGGACATCAGCCCCAGCATTTT
CASSPGQGHQPQHF
>NA|TRBV30|TRBJ1-3|13|NA
TGTGCCTGGGATCTTTTACATGGAAACACCATATATTTT
CAWDLLHGNTIYF
>TRBD2|TRBV30|TRBJ2-1|13|many
TGTGCCTGGAGTACTAGCGGGAACCATGAGCAGTTCTTC
CAWSTSGNHEQFF
>TRBD1|TRBV6-1|TRBJ1-5|19|NA
TGTGCCAGCAGAAAGGGGGGACAGGGGGCTCTTTTTAGCAATCAGCCCCAGCATTTT
CASRKGGQGALFSNQPQHF
>NA|TRBV11-2|TRBJ2-3|15|once
TGTGCCAGCAGCTCCGGGGGGCGAGAGCCAGATACGCAGTATTTT
CASSSGGREPDTQYF